This TCR beta chain was obtained from a study of beta chain features in type 1 diabetes. Study outcomes and limitations: Compared to healthy donors, patients appeared to have naive, central memory and Treg TCRB repertoires that were more alike. There were fewer insertions and more deletions at the VDJ junctions of type 1 diabetes patients.

A note on this clone: What it binds is unknown.

Reverse transcription of all isolated RNA meant that expressed TCRB transcripts were sequenced. Some clones are missing from TCRdb's copy, which holds only in-frame ones; the method was immunoSEQ multiplex PCR. This table holds 900,000 or so clones, about a sixth found once. Researchers reported sorting CD4+ naive, central memory, regulatory and stem cell-like memory cells via CD45RO/CCR7/CD25/CD127/CD95/CD27. The V segment lost 2 bases and the J segment 8 bases; nucleotides outside the gene matches: 4. The CDR3 covers 15 residues. From germline, CDR1 is SGHDN and CDR2 FVKESK. The specimen sequenced was naive CD4+ T cells from blood. The TCR was taken from a woman younger than 30 in good health. The chain couples TRBV14 to TRBJ2-2; TRBD2 matches 11 bases. This CDR3 reads CASSQLAGGSGELFF. The CDR3 DNA sequence: TGTGCCAGCAGCCAACTAGCGGGAGGTTCGGGGGAGCTGTTTTTT.